The 11 T cell receptor beta chains in this list originate from one sample, sequenced in a study of blood T cell repertoires in COVID-19. TCRdb keeps only in-frame clones here, not all; method: immunoSEQ multiplex PCR. Among roughly 150,000 clones listed, more than 65% were seen once. Material: peripheral blood. Receptors were obtained from a man in his sixties or seventies with active or convalescent COVID-19.

The chain combines TRBV4-3 with TRBJ2-1; 11 bases align to TRBD2. CDR1 is LGHNA and CDR2 is YSLEER in the germline V gene. The ends lost 2 bases at V and 3 bases at J; junction bases unmatched: 12. CDR3 length: 19 residues. The CDR3 is CASSQTGTSGATDYNEQFF. CDR3 sequence (DNA): TGCGCCAGCAGCCAAACCGGGACTAGCGGCGCGACCGACTACAATGAGCAGTTCTTC.

The chain links TRBV7-9 to TRBJ1-1; 8 bases align to TRBD1. Germline V gene sequence: CDR1 SEHNR, CDR2 FQNEAQ (reference sequence). CDR3 length: 15 amino acids. V lost 1 base, J lost 1 base, and 2 bases stayed unmatched. CDR3 loop: CASSLDQGANTEAFF. The CDR3 DNA follows: TGTGCCAGCAGCTTAGATCAGGGGGCGAACACTGAAGCTTTCTTT.

This clone has more than one count but fewer than ten. J is TRBJ2-5 and V is TRBV6-2 or TRBV6-3; 12 bases are shared with TRBD2. This CDR3 has 15 residues. CDR1 MNHEY and CDR2 SVGEGT come from the germline V gene. Unmatched junction bases numbered 5, after V lost 5 bases and J lost 4 bases. The CDR3 nucleotides read TGTGCCAGCAGTCTCCGACTAGCGGGAGTAGAGACCCAGTACTTC. This gives the protein CASSLRLAGVETQYF.

The genes are TRBV28 and TRBJ2-2; 10 nucleotides match TRBD2. Trimming cost V 2 bases and J 5 bases; bases outside gene matches: 5. This CDR3 spans 16 amino acids. Looked up from germline, CDR1 is MDHEN and CDR2 is SYDVKM. This chain's CDR3 is CASSLIVLAGTGELFF. The CDR3 DNA follows: TGTGCCAGCAGTTTAATAGTACTAGCGGGAACCGGGGAGCTGTTTTTT.

V gene TRBV5-6 combines with J gene TRBJ1-5; 10 nucleotides line up with TRBD1. The trim removed 4 bases at V and 2 bases at J, leaving 3 bases unmatched. Germline CDR1 and CDR2: SGHDT and YYEEEE. The CDR3 has 15 residues. The CDR3 coding sequence is TGTGCCAGCAGCGGAGGGACAGGGGGCAATCAGCCCCAGCATTTT. This translates into CASSGGTGGNQPQHF.

The chain is built from TRBV12-3 or TRBV12-4 and TRBJ1-2; a weak D match, TRBD1 (6 bases). The CDR3 covers 12 residues. The V end lost 5 bases, the J end lost 5 bases, and 9 bases lay between the germline ends. This CDR3 reads CASSGTGYGYTF. CDR3 DNA: TGTGCCAGCAGTGGTACAGGGTATGGCTACACCTTC.

The chain recombines TRBV2 with TRBJ2-1, with 7 positions matching TRBD2. Germline trimming cut 4 bases from V and 8 bases from J; bases unmatched to any gene: 5. The CDR3 totals 13 residues. Looked up from germline, CDR1 is SNHLY and CDR2 is FYNNEI. CDR3 nucleotide sequence: TGTGCCAGCAGTGCGACTAGCTGGGATGAGCAGTTCTTC. This sequence encodes CASSATSWDEQFF.

This clone appeared a few times. The chain is built from TRBV11-2 and TRBJ1-2; perhaps TRBD1 as D (6 bases). The V and J ends lost 0 bases and 9 bases respectively, with 11 bases between them. The CDR3 spans 13 residues. Germline CDR1 SGHAT, CDR2 FQNNGV. The CDR3 protein is CASSLDPGVSYTF. The CDR3 region has the DNA TGTGCCAGCAGCTTAGACCCAGGGGTTAGCTACACCTTC.

The chain employs TRBV5-4 and TRBJ1-1; maybe TRBD1 (6 bases). Trimming stripped 4 bases from V and 4 bases from J, with 11 bases between. The CDR3 spans 13 residues. CDR1 and CDR2 (germline): SGHNT, YYREEE (reference sequence). The CDR3 is CASSQPTGTEAFF. The DNA of the CDR3 is TGTGCCAGCAGCCAGCCGACAGGCACTGAAGCTTTCTTT.

The chain carries TRBV7-6 and TRBJ1-4; the D gene is possibly TRBD1 (6 bases). V was cut by 0 bases and J by 8 bases, with 13 bases left in between. The CDR3 is 15 residues long. Germline V gene data show CDR1 as SGHVS and CDR2 as FNYEAQ. CDR3 in amino acids: CASSLAGARGEKLFF. Written as DNA, the CDR3 is TGTGCCAGCAGCTTAGCGGGGGCCCGAGGGGAAAAACTGTTTTTT.

About this clone itself: The identical CDR3 is also encoded by other nucleotide sequences in the sample. The V gene is TRBV6-5, the J gene TRBJ1-1; 7 bases are shared with TRBD1. The CDR3 is 13 amino acids. V trimming: 6 bases; J trimming: 1 base; junction bases outside the gene matches: 2. The V gene's germline CDR1 is MNHEY and CDR2 SVGAGI. The CDR3 sequence is CASRRQGNTEAFF. The CDR3 DNA reads as TGTGCCAGCAGACGACAGGGGAACACTGAAGCTTTCTTT.